Following are 9 T cell receptor beta chains from one sample sequenced in a study of T cells in Graves' hyperthyroidism and ophthalmopathy. TCR beta CDR3 region amplification was performed from RNA transcripts. The HTBI primer set drove a first-round RT-PCR of the TCR CDR3. TCRdb reanalysed the multiplex PCR reads using MiXCR and keeps one entry per CDR3 protein. The sample includes about 380,000 distinct CDR3 sequences, roughly 18% seen only once; the top ten take around 40%. The sequenced material came from blood. Source of these receptors: a man younger than 30 with Graves' ophthalmopathy.

This clonotype showed up many times. The rearrangement joins TRBV2 to TRBJ2-2; no reliable D call. Looked up from germline, CDR1 is SNHLY and CDR2 is FYNNEI. V was shortened by 6 bases and J by 4 bases, with 15 bases between the two germline ends. The CDR3 contains 15 residues. The CDR3: CASRIDGPSTGELFF. CDR3 nucleotide sequence: TGTGCCAGCAGAATTGACGGGCCGTCCACCGGGGAGCTGTTTTTT.

The rearrangement joins TRBV9 to TRBJ2-2, with a tentative D call TRBD2 (6 bases). This CDR3 region has 15 residues. Trimming stripped 0 bases from V and 7 bases from J, with 13 bases between. From germline, CDR1 is SGDLS and CDR2 YYNGEE. The CDR3 bases are TGTGCCAGCAGCGTAGCTTCAGGGCGGGACGGGGAGCTGTTTTTT. Protein: CASSVASGRDGELFF. Full variable domain (outside the CDR3, taken from reference TRBV9 and TRBJ2-2): DSGVTQTPKHLITATGQRVTLRCSPRSGDLSVYWYQQSLDQGLQFLIQYYNGEERAKGNILERFSAQQFPDLHSELNLSSLELGDSALYFCASSVASGRDGELFFGEGSRLTVL.

This clonotype was recorded many times. The V gene is TRBV12-3 or TRBV12-4, the J gene TRBJ2-7; tentatively, D is TRBD2 (6 bases). CDR3 size: 13 residues. Trimming stripped 6 bases from V and 2 bases from J, with 11 bases between. The CDR3 region is CASRGPGAYEQYF. The CDR3 region has the DNA TGTGCCAGCAGGGGCCCGGGGGCCTACGAGCAGTACTTC.

This clonotype was found many times. V is TRBV15 and J is TRBJ2-7; D call uncertain. Germline lookup yields CDR1 LNHNV and CDR2 YYDKDF (reference sequence). The germline V and J ends were trimmed by 0 bases and 0 bases, with 9 bases remaining between them. The CDR3 spans 15 residues. This CDR3 is CATSRDPSTSYEQYF. CDR3 sequence (DNA): TGTGCCACCAGCAGAGATCCCAGTACCTCCTACGAGCAGTACTTC.

The genes are TRBV18 and TRBJ1-4; perhaps TRBD1 as D (5 bases). V was cut by 4 bases and J by 5 bases, with 11 bases left in between. Germline V gives CDR1 KGHSH, CDR2 LQKENI. The length of the CDR3 is 14 residues. The CDR3 reads CASSQLGENEKLFF. CDR3 sequence (DNA): TGTGCCAGCTCACAATTGGGGGAGAATGAAAAACTGTTTTTT.

In this sample, this clonotype turned up many times. The chain couples TRBV5-1 to TRBJ1-2, with D uncertain. With 1 base removed from V and 2 bases from J, the gap between germline ends came to 15 bases. Germline V lookup: CDR1 SGHRS, CDR2 YFSETQ. The CDR3 has 16 residues. Here the CDR3 DNA reads TGCGCCAGCAGCTTGACGGGTTGGCGGGGAAACTATGGCTACACCTTC. Translated: CASSLTGWRGNYGYTF.

This clonotype was found many times. This rearrangement joins TRBV2 to TRBJ2-1, with D hard to call. CDR3 size: 13 residues. Trimming removed 4 bases at V and 9 bases at J, with 13 bases between. Germline CDR1 and CDR2: SNHLY and FYNNEI. The CDR3 nucleotides are TGTGCCAGCAGTGGACCCGACCGGGTTGAGCAGTTCTTC. Residues: CASSGPDRVEQFF.

This sequence joins TRBV12-3 or TRBV12-4 and TRBJ2-7; 12 bases are a match to TRBD1. This CDR3 region has 15 residues. Trimming at V came to 4 bases and at J to 2 bases, leaving 3 bases not matched to a gene. CDR3 protein: CASSSGTGGPYEQYF. The CDR3 DNA sequence: TGTGCCAGCAGTTCCGGGACAGGGGGCCCCTACGAGCAGTACTTC.

The chain is built from TRBV27 and TRBJ2-5; D is undetermined. Germline V gives CDR1 MNHEY, CDR2 SMNVEV (reference sequence). V lost 7 bases and J lost 4, with 7 bases in between. This CDR3 spans 11 amino acids. CDR3 sequence (DNA): TGTGCCAGCAATAAGGGAGAGACCCAGTACTTC. This gives the protein CASNKGETQYF.